This T cell receptor (beta chain) comes out of a study of T-cell reconstitution after alpha-beta-depleted transplantation in children. The table lists this clonotype with a few counts. What it binds is unknown. TCRbeta library preparation incorporated unique molecular identifiers. TCRdb processed the PCR reads anew with MiXCR; each CDR3 protein has one entry. The sample records almost 250,000 distinct CDR3 sequences, roughly 26% being singletons. Regarding the study as a whole: Several hundred rapidly expanded clones from non-depleted graft cells reportedly supplied alpha-beta T cells about two months post-transplant.

Germline assignment: CDR1 SQVTM and CDR2 ANQGSEA. The CDR3 is 12 amino acids. V lost 7 bases to trimming and J lost 5 bases, with 14 bases between them. The sample was PBMCs, taken before TCRalphabeta/CD19-depleted stem cell transplant. The sequence was obtained from a girl aged 2-10 years with Fanconi anemia, due to receive a stem cell transplant. The chain carries TRBV29-1 and TRBJ2-5, with D perhaps given as TRBD1 or TRBD2 (7 bases each). The DNA for the CDR3 is TGCAGCGGTCACAGGGGAGGGGAGACCCAGTACTTC. It yields the protein CSGHRGGETQYF.